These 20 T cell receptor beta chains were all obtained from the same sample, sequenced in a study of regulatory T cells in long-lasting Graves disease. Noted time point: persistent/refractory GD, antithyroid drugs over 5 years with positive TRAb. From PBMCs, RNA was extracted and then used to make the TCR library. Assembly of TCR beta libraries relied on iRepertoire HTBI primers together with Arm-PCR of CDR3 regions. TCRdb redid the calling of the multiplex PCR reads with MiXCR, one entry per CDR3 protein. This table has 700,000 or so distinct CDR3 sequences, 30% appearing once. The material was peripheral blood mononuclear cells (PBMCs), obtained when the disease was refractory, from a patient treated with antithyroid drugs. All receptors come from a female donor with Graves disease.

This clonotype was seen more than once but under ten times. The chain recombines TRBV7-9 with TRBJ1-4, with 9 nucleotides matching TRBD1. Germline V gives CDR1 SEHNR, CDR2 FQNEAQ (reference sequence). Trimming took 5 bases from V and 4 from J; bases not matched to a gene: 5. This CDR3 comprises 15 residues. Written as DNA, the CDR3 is TGTGCCAGCAGCGTACCGGGACAGGGTAATGAAAAACTGTTTTTT. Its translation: CASSVPGQGNEKLFF. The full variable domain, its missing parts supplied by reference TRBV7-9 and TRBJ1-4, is DTGVSQNPRHKITKRGQNVTFRCDPISEHNRLYWYRQTLGQGPEFLTYFQNEAQLEKSRLLSDRFSAERPKGSFSTLEIQRTEQGDSAMYLCASSVPGQGNEKLFFGSGTQLSVL.

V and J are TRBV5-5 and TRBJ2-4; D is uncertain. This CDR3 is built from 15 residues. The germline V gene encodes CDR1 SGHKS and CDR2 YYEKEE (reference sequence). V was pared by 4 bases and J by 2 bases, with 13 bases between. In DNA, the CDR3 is TGTGCCAGCAGCCCCGTTCCACCTCCCAAAAACATTCAGTACTTC. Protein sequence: CASSPVPPPKNIQYF.

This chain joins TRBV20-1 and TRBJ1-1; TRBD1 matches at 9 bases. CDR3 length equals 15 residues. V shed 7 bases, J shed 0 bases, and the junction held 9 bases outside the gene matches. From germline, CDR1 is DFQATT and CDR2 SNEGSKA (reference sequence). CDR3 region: CSVIYRGLVNTEAFF. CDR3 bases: TGCAGTGTGATCTACAGGGGGCTTGTGAACACTGAAGCTTTCTTT.

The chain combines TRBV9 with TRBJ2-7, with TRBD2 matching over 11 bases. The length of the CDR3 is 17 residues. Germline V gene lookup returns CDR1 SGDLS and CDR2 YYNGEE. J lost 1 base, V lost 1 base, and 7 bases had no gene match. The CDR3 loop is CASSVRRRTSGSYEQYF. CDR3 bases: TGTGCCAGCAGCGTACGTCGTCGGACTAGCGGGTCCTACGAGCAGTACTTC.

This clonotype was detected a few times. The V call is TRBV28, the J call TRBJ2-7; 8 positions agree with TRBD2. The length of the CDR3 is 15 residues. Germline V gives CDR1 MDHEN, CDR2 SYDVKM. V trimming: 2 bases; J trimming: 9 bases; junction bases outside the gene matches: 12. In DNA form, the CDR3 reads TGTGCCAGCAGTTTACGCGGTGCGGGAGGTTCTGGGCAGTACTTC. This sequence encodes CASSLRGAGGSGQYF.

The CDR3 spells CASSYLRGLQNTEAFF. Here the CDR3 DNA reads TGTGCCAGCAGTTATCTCCGGGGGCTCCAGAACACTGAAGCTTTCTTT. The chain is built from TRBV6-9 and TRBJ1-1; perhaps TRBD1 as D (6 bases). V was shortened by 2 bases and J by 1 base, with 14 bases between the two germline ends. The CDR3 runs 16 residues. Germline CDR1 is MNHGY and CDR2 is SVAAGI.

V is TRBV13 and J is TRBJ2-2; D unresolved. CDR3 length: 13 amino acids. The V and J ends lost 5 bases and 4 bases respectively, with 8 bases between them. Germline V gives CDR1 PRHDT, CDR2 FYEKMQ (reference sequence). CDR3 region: CASSPPRTGELFF. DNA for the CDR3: TGTGCCAGCAGCCCCCCCCGCACCGGGGAGCTGTTTTTT.

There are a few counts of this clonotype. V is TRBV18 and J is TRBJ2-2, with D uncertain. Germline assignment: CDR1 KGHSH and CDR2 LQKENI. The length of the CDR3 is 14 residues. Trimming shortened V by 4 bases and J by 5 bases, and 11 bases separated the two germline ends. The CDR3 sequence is CASSLLIDTGELFF. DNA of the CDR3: TGTGCCAGCTCACTCCTTATAGATACCGGGGAGCTGTTTTTT.

In DNA form, the CDR3 reads TGTGCCAGCAGCTTACGGGGGGATGGGGAGCAGTACTTC. Residues: CASSLRGDGEQYF. V gene TRBV7-9 combines with J gene TRBJ2-7, with TRBD2 matching over 7 bases. Germline assignment: CDR1 SEHNR and CDR2 FQNEAQ (reference sequence). After removal of 2 bases from V and 7 bases from J, the junction contained 5 bases not matched to a gene. The CDR3 totals 13 residues.

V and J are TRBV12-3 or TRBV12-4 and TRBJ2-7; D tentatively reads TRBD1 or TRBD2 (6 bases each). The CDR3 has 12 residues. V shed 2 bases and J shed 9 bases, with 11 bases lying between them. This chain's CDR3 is CASSLRGTGQYF. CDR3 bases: TGTGCCAGCAGTTTAAGGGGGACTGGGCAGTACTTC.

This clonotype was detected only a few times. The CDR3 loop is CASSRYGQGAQDEKLFF. The CDR3 DNA sequence: TGTGCCAGCAGCCGTTATGGACAGGGGGCGCAGGATGAAAAACTGTTTTTT. The chain links TRBV3-1 to TRBJ1-4; 11 bases match TRBD1. Per germline, CDR1 LGHDT and CDR2 YNNKEL (reference sequence). The V segment lost 4 bases and the J segment 6 bases; nucleotides outside the gene matches: 10. CDR3 length: 17 amino acids.

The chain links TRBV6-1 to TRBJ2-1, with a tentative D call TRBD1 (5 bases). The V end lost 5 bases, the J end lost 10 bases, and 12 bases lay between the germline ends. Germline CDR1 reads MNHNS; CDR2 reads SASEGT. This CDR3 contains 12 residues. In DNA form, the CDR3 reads TGTGCCAGCAGTCCAACAGGTAGGGAGCAGTTCTTC. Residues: CASSPTGREQFF.

The DNA of the CDR3 is TGTGCTAGTGGTTTACAAGGGTCGCAGTACTTC. Translated: CASGLQGSQYF. The chain has TRBV12-5 and TRBJ2-7; the D is unclear. The CDR3 sequence is 11 residues long. V gave up 3 bases and J gave up 9 bases, with 9 bases separating them. The germline V gene has CDR1 LGHNT and CDR2 FRNRAP.

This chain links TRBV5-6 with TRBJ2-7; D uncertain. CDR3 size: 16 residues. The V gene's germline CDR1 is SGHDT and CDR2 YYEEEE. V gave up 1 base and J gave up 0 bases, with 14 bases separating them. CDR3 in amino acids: CASSLSSEFSSYEQYF. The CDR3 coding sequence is TGTGCCAGCAGCTTGAGTTCTGAATTTAGCTCCTACGAGCAGTACTTC.

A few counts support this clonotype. The DNA for the CDR3 is TGCGCCAGCAGCTTGGAGGGCCTAAACTCTGGAAACACCATATATTTT. This sequence encodes CASSLEGLNSGNTIYF. The chain recombines TRBV5-1 with TRBJ1-3; no reliable D call. The CDR3 has 16 amino acids. CDR1 and CDR2 from the germline V gene are SGHRS and YFSETQ. V was pared by 0 bases and J by 0 bases, with 10 bases between.

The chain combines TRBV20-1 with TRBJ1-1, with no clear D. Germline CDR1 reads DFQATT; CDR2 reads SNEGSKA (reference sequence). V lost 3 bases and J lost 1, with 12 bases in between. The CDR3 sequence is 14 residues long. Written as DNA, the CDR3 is TGCAGTGCTAGGTATCTTGGACCGAACACTGAAGCTTTCTTT. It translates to CSARYLGPNTEAFF.

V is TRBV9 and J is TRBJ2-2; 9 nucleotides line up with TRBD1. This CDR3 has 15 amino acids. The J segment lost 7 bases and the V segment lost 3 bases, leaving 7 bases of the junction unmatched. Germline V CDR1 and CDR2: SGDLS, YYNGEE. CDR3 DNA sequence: TGTGCCAGCAGCGCTGCCGGGACAGGGATCGGGGAGCTGTTTTTT. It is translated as CASSAAGTGIGELFF.

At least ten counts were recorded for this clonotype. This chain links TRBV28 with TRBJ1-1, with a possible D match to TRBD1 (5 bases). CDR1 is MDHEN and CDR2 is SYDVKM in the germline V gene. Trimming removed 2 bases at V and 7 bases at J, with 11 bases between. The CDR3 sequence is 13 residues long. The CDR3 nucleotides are TGTGCCAGCAGTTTAAAGGTTGACAGTGAAGCTTTCTTT. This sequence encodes CASSLKVDSEAFF.

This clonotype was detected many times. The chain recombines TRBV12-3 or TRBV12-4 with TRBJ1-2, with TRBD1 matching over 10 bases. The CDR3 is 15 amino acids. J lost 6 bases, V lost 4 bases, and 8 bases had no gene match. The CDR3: CASSSPGQGWHGYTF. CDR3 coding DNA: TGTGCCAGCAGTTCCCCGGGACAGGGGTGGCATGGCTACACCTTC.

Here the CDR3 reads CASSLRLGVSENTGELFF. The CDR3 DNA sequence: TGTGCCAGCAGCTTAAGGTTAGGCGTTTCCGAGAACACCGGGGAGCTGTTTTTT. V is TRBV7-9 and J is TRBJ2-2; unclear D gene. V gave up 2 bases and J gave up 1 base, with 17 bases separating them. Germline loops: CDR1 SEHNR, CDR2 FQNEAQ (reference sequence). This CDR3 contains 18 residues.